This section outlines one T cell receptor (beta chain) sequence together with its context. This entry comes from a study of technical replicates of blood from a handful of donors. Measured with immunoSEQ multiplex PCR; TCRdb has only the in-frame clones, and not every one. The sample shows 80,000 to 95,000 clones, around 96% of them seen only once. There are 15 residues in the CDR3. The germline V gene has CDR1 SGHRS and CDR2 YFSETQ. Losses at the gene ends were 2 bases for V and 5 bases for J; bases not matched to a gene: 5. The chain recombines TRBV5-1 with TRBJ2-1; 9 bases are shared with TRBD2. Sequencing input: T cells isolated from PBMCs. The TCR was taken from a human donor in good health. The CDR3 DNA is TGCGCCAGCAGCTTTTCGACTAGCGGAGACAATGAGCAGTTCTTC. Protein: CASSFSTSGDNEQFF.